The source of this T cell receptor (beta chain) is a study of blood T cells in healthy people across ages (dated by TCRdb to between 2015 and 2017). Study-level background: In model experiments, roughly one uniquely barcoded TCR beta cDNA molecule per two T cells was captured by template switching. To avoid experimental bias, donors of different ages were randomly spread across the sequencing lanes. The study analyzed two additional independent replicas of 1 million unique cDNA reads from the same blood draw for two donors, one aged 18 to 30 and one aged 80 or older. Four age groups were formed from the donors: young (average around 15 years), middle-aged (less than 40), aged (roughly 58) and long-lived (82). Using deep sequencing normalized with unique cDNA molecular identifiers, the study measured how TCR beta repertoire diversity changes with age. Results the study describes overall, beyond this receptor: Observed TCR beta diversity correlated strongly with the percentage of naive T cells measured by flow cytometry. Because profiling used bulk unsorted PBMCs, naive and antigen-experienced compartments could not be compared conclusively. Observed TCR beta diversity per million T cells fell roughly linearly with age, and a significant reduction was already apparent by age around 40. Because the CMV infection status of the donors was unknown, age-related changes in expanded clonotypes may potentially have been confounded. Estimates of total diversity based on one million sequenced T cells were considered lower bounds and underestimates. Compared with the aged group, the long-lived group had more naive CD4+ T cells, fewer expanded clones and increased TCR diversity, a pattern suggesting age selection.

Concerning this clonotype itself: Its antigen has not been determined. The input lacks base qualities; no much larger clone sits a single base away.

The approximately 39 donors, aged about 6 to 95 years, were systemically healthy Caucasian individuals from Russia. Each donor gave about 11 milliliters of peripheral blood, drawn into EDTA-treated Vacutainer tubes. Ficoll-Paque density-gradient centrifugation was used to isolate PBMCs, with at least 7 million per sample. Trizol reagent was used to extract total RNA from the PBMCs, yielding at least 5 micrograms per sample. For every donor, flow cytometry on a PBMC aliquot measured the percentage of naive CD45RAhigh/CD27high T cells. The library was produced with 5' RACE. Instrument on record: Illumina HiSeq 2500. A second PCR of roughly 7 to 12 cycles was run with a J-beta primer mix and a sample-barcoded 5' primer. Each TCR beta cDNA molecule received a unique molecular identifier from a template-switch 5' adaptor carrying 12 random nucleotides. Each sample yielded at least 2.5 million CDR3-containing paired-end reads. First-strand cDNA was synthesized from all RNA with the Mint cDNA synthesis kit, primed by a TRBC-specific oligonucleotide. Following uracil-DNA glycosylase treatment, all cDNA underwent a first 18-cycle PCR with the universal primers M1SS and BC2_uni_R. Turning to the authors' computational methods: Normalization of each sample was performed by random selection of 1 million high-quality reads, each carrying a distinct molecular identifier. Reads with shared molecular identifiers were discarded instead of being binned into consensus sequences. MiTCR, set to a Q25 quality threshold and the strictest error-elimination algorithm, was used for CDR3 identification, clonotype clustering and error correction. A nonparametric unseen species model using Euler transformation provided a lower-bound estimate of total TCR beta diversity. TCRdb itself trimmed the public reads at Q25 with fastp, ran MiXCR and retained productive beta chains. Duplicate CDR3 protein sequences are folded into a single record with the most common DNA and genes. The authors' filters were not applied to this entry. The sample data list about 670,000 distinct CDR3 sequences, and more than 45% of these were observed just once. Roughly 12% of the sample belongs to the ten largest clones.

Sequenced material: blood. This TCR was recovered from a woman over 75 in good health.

The CDR3 region: CAWSLGVRFF. The DNA sequence reads TGTGCCTGGAGTCTCGGGGTTCGGTTCTTC. The receptor chain draws on TRBV30 and TRBJ2-1, with a weak D call of TRBD2 (5 bases match). The CDR3, from cysteine to phenylalanine, totals 10 residues. Only CDR3 DNA is held: 30 bases, read in frame from base 1. Trimming removed 2 bases from V and 15 bases from J, leaving 11 bases between the germline ends. According to the germline V gene (reference sequence), CDR1 reads GTSNPN and CDR2 reads SVGIG.